The text below deals with one TCR beta chain. The sample comes from a study of blood T cells in healthy people across ages. A sample-barcoded 5' primer and a J-beta primer mix were used in a second PCR of roughly 6 to 11 cycles. Every individual sample yielded 2.5 million or more paired-end reads (each containing CDR3). MiXCR was run by TCRdb on the 5' RACE reads, yielding one entry per CDR3 protein. The table has about 640,000 distinct CDR3 sequences, around three fifths seen once; the top ten hold over 35%. CDR1 and CDR2 from the germline V gene are DFQATT and SNEGSKA (reference sequence). V shed 0 bases and J shed 11 bases, with 22 bases lying between them. The CDR3 spans 15 residues.

The chain has TRBV20-1 and TRBJ2-5, with D perhaps TRBD1 or TRBD2 (6 bases each). The origin of this receptor is a man between 60 and 75 years old in good health. The specimen was blood. CDR3 nucleotide sequence: TGCAGTGCTAGAGATAGAAGGACAGCATGGGGGGAGCAGTACTTC. It codes for CSARDRRTAWGEQYF.